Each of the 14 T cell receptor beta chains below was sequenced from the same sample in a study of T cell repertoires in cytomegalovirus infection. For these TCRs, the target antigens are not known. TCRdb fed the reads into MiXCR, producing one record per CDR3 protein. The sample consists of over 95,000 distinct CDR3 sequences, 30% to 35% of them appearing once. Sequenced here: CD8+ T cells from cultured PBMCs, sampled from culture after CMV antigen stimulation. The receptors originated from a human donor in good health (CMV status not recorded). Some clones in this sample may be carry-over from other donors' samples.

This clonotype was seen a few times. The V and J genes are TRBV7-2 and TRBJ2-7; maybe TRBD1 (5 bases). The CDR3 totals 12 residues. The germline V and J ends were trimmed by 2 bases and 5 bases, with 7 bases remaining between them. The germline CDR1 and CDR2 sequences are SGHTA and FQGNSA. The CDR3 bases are TGTGCCAGCAGCTTACCAGGGAACGAGCAGTACTTC. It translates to CASSLPGNEQYF.

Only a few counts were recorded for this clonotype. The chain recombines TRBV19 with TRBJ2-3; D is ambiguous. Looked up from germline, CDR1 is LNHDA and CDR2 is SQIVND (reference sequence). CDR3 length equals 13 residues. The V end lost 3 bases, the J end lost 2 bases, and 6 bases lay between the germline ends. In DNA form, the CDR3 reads TGTGCCAGTAGTATCAGGCTCACAGATACGCAGTATTTT. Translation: CASSIRLTDTQYF.

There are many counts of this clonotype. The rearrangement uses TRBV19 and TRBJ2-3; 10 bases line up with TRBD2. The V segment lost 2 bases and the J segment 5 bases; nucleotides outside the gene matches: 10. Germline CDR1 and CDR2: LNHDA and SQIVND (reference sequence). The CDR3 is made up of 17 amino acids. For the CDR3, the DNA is TGTGCCAGTAGTATAACGGCGGGACTAGCGCCCAGAGATACGCAGTATTTT. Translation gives CASSITAGLAPRDTQYF. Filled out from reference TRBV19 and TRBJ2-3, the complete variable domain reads DGGITQSPKYLFRKEGQNVTLSCEQNLNHDAMYWYRQDPGQGLRLIYYSQIVNDFQKGDIAEGYSVSREKKESFPLTVTSAQKNPTAFYLCASSITAGLAPRDTQYFGPGTRLTVL.

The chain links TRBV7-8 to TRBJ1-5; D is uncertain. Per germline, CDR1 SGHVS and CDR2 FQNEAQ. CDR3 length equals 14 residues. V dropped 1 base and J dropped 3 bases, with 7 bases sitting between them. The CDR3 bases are TGTGCCAGCAGCTTAGATGCCACCAATCAGCCCCAGCATTTT. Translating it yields CASSLDATNQPQHF.

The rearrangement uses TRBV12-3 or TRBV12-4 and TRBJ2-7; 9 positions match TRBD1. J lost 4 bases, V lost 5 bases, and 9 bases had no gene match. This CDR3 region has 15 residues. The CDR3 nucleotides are TGTGCCAGCAGTCGGTCCTACGGGACAGGGTACGAGCAGTACTTC. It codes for CASSRSYGTGYEQYF.

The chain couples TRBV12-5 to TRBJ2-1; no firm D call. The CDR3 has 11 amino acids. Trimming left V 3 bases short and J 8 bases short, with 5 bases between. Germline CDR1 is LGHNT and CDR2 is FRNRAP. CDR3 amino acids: CASGFFHEQFF. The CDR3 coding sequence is TGTGCTAGTGGTTTTTTCCATGAGCAGTTCTTC.

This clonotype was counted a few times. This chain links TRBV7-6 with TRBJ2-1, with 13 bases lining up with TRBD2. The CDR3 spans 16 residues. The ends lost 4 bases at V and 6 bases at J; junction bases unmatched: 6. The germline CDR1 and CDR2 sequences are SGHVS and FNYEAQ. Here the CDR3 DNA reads TGTGCCAGCAGCTCTCTCACTAGCGGGGGGGCCAATGAGCAGTTCTTC. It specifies CASSSLTSGGANEQFF.

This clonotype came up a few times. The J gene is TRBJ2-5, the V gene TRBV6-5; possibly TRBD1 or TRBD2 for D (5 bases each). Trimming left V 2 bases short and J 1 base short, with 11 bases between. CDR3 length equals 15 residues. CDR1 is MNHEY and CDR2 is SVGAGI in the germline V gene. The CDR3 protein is CASSYGGPTQETQYF. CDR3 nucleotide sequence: TGTGCCAGCAGTTACGGGGGACCAACCCAAGAGACCCAGTACTTC.

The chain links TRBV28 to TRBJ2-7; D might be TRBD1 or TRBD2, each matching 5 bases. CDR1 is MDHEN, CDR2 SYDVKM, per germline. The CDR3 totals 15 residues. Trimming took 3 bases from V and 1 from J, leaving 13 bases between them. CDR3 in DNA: TGTGCCAGCAGTTTTTTCCGGGACGGTTCCTACGAGCAGTACTTC. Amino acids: CASSFFRDGSYEQYF.

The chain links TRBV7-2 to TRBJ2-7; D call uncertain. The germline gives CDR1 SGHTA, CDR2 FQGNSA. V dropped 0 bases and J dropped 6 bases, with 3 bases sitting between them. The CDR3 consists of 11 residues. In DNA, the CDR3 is TGTGCCAGCAGCTTAGCCGTCGAGCAGTACTTC. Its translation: CASSLAVEQYF.

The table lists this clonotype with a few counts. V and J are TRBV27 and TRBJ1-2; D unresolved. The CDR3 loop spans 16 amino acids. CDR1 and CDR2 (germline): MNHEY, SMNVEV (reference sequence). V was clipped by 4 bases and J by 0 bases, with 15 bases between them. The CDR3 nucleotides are TGTGCCAGCAGTTCAGAAGGACGCCGGTCTAACTATGGCTACACCTTC. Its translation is CASSSEGRRSNYGYTF.

In nucleotides, the CDR3 is TGTGCCAGCAGACGCGGGGGAGGTGGCTCTGGGGCCAACGTCCTGACTTTC. This sequence encodes CASRRGGGGSGANVLTF. The V gene is TRBV7-9, the J gene TRBJ2-6; 7 bases agree with TRBD2. Per the germline V gene, CDR1 is SEHNR and CDR2 is FQNEAQ (reference sequence). Trimming at V came to 6 bases and at J to 0 bases, leaving 8 bases not matched to a gene. The CDR3 consists of 17 residues.

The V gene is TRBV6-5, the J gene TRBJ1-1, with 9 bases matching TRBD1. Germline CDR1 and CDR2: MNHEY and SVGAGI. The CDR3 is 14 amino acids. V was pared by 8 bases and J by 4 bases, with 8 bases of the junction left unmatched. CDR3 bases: TGTGCCAGCGGGACAGGGAATTGGGGCACTGAAGCTTTCTTT. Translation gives CASGTGNWGTEAFF.

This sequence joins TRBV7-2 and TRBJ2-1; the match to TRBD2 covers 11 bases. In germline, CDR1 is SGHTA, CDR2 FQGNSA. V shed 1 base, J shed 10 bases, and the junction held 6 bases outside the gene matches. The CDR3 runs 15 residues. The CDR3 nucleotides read TGTGCCAGCAGCTTAGTACTAGCGGGGGAGTTGGAGCAGTTCTTC. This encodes CASSLVLAGELEQFF. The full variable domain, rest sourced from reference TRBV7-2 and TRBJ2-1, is GAGVSQSPSNKVTEKGKDVELRCDPISGHTALYWYRQSLGQGLEFLIYFQGNSAPDKSGLPSDRFSAERTGGSVSTLTIQRTQQEDSAVYLCASSLVLAGELEQFFGPGTRLTVL.